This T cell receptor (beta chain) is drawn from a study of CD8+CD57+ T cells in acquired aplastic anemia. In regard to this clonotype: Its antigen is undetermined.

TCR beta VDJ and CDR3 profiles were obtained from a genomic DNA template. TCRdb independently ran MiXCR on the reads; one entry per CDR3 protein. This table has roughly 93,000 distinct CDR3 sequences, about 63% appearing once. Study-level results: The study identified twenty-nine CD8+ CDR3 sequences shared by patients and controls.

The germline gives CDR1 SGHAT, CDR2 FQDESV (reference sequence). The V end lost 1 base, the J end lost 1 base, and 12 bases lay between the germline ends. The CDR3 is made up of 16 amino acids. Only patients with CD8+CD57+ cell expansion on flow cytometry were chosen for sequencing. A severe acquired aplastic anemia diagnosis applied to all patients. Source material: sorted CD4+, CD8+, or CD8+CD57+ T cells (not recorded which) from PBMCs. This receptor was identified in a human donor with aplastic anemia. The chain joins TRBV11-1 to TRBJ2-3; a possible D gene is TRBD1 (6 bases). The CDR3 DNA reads TGTGCCAGCAGCTTAGATGGCACAGGGCGCACAGATACGCAGTATTTT. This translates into CASSLDGTGRTDTQYF.